Listed below are T cell receptor beta chains from one sample, sequenced in a study of identifying expanded T cells in peripheral blood. Produced via immunoSEQ multiplex PCR; TCRdb's table is partial and in-frame only. The table records roughly 63,000 clones, about 83% of them present only once. The sequencing input was blood. These receptors were collected from a person between 18 and 69 years old in good health. CDR3s include the opening cysteine and the closing phenylalanine or tryptophan. The D gene is left open where the match is weak. Part of the rows lack a size; the others show once, few, many or a class for expanded clones.

TRBV27	NA	TRBJ1-6	NA	CASRSSYNSPLHF	TGTGCCAGCAGAAGCTCCTATAATTCACCCCTCCACTTT
TRBV6-6	NA	TRBJ1-2	NA	CASSSEVDAYGYTF	TGTGCCAGCAGTTCGGAAGTGGACGCCTATGGCTACACCTTC
TRBV7-6	NA	TRBJ1-1	NA	CASSSLMNTEAFF	TGTGCCAGCAGCTCCCTTATGAACACTGAAGCTTTCTTT
TRBV5-8	NA	TRBJ2-1	NA	CASSLAQGSFNEQFF	TGTGCCAGCAGCTTGGCCCAGGGGTCGTTCAATGAGCAGTTCTTC
TRBV28	TRBD1	TRBJ1-5	NA	CASSNPTGVRNQPQHF	TGTGCCAGCAGTAACCCTACAGGGGTCCGCAATCAGCCCCAGCATTTT
TRBV4-2	NA	TRBJ1-5	NA	CASSLNRESNQPQHF	TGTGCCAGCAGCCTAAACAGGGAAAGCAATCAGCCCCAGCATTTT
TRBV11-3	NA	TRBJ1-1	NA	CASSLWSAGNTEAFF	TGTGCCAGCAGCTTGTGGTCGGCAGGGAACACTGAAGCTTTCTTT
TRBV19	NA	TRBJ1-1	once	CASSIDPRPTNTEAFF	TGTGCCAGTAGTATAGACCCCCGACCGACGAACACTGAAGCTTTCTTT
TRBV23-1	NA	TRBJ2-1	NA	CASSPWDTVRPSQQFF	TGCGCCAGCAGTCCCTGGGACACAGTCCGGCCTAGTCAGCAGTTCTTC
TRBV5-1	NA	TRBJ1-4	NA	CASSLEGNEKLFF	TGCGCCAGCAGCTTGGAGGGCAATGAAAAACTGTTTTTT
TRBV6-5	TRBD2	TRBJ2-1	NA	CASSYAGLAYNEQFF	TGTGCCAGCAGCTACGCCGGACTAGCCTACAATGAGCAGTTCTTC
TRBV11-2	TRBD2	TRBJ2-5	NA	CASSSGTSGVETQYF	TGTGCCAGCAGCTCGGGGACTAGCGGGGTGGAGACCCAGTACTTC
TRBV19	TRBD1	TRBJ1-2	NA	CASTEQGYGYTF	TGTGCCAGTACAGAACAGGGGTATGGCTACACCTTC
TRBV14	TRBD2	TRBJ2-1	NA	CASSSLAGEREQFF	TGTGCCAGCAGCTCTCTAGCGGGAGAGAGGGAGCAGTTCTTC
TRBV6-5	NA	TRBJ1-1	NA	CASRRMGNTEAFF	TGTGCCAGCAGGAGGATGGGGAACACTGAAGCTTTCTTT
TRBV6-1	TRBD1	TRBJ1-4	NA	CASRSDRAYEKLFF	TGTGCCAGCAGATCGGACAGGGCATATGAAAAACTGTTTTTT
TRBV12-5	TRBD2	TRBJ2-1	NA	CASGQSAGGPYEQFF	TGTGCTAGTGGACAGTCCGCGGGGGGGCCCTATGAGCAGTTCTTC
TRBV9	TRBD2	TRBJ2-1	NA	CASSITSGRSNEQFF	TGTGCCAGCAGTATCACTAGCGGGAGAAGCAATGAGCAGTTCTTC
TRBV19	NA	TRBJ1-3	NA	CASTRGGSGNTIYF	TGTGCCAGTACGCGTGGCGGATCTGGAAACACCATATATTTT
TRBV13	TRBD1	TRBJ2-3	NA	CASSSTGQGTDTQYF	TGTGCCAGCAGCTCAACGGGACAGGGAACAGATACGCAGTATTTT
TRBV5-1	NA	TRBJ2-3	NA	CASSPQITKDTQYF	TGCGCCAGCAGCCCGCAGATAACCAAAGATACGCAGTATTTT
TRBV11-2	TRBD2	TRBJ2-7	few	CASSPRLAGREQYF	TGTGCCAGCAGCCCAAGACTAGCGGGAAGGGAGCAGTACTTC
TRBV30	NA	TRBJ2-6	NA	CAWSPSGEANVLTF	TGTGCCTGGAGCCCTTCGGGCGAAGCCAACGTCCTGACTTTC
TRBV7-2	TRBD1	TRBJ1-2	NA	CASSLQGGEANYGYTF	TGTGCCAGCAGCTTACAAGGGGGCGAGGCTAACTATGGCTACACCTTC
TRBV2	TRBD2	TRBJ2-5	NA	CASSPGLAGGTETQYF	TGTGCCAGCAGCCCGGGACTAGCGGGAGGAACGGAGACCCAGTACTTC
TRBV6-1	TRBD1	TRBJ2-4	NA	CASSEQGATKNIQYF	TGTGCCAGCAGTGAACAGGGGGCGACCAAAAACATTCAGTACTTC
TRBV5-5	NA	TRBJ2-1	NA	CASSLSRGVYNEQFF	TGTGCCAGCAGCTTGTCAAGGGGGGTTTACAATGAGCAGTTCTTC
TRBV7-2	NA	TRBJ2-2	NA	CASSPRWTLNTGELFF	TGTGCCAGCAGCCCCCGTTGGACTTTGAACACCGGGGAGCTGTTTTTT
TRBV18	NA	TRBJ2-6	NA	CASSPISGHPGSGANVLTF	TGTGCCAGCTCACCAATCTCGGGACACCCTGGGTCTGGGGCCAACGTCCTGACTTTC
TRBV28	TRBD1	TRBJ1-1	NA	CASSQIRTGLRTEAFF	TGTGCCAGCAGCCAAATACGGACAGGGTTGAGAACTGAAGCTTTCTTT
TRBV2	NA	TRBJ1-5	NA	CASSENLNSQPQHF	TGTGCCAGCAGTGAAAACCTAAACAGTCAGCCCCAGCATTTT
TRBV10-3	TRBD2	TRBJ2-2	NA	CAITGGIASTGELFF	TGTGCCATCACGGGGGGGATCGCTAGCACCGGGGAGCTGTTTTTT
TRBV6-5	TRBD1	TRBJ1-1	NA	CASQGQGAAAFF	TGTGCCAGCCAGGGACAGGGGGCCGCAGCTTTCTTT
TRBV4-3	TRBD2	TRBJ2-1	NA	CASSQEPGLAHNEQFF	TGCGCCAGCAGCCAAGAGCCGGGACTAGCTCACAATGAGCAGTTCTTC
TRBV4-1	TRBD2	TRBJ2-1	NA	CASSREAGGPIDEQFF	TGCGCCAGCAGCCGAGAAGCGGGGGGGCCTATCGATGAGCAGTTCTTC
TRBV5-6	NA	TRBJ2-1	NA	CASSSAGAPGNKQFF	TGTGCCAGCAGCTCTGCCGGGGCCCCGGGGAATAAGCAGTTCTTC
TRBV9	NA	TRBJ2-2	NA	CASSREGDTGELFF	TGTGCCAGCAGCCGCGAGGGGGACACCGGGGAGCTGTTTTTT
TRBV19	TRBD1	TRBJ1-2	NA	CASSPTGASARGYTF	TGTGCCAGTAGCCCGACAGGGGCCTCCGCACGTGGCTACACCTTC
TRBV19	NA	TRBJ1-5	few	CASSIGGGQPQHF	TGTGCCAGTAGTATAGGAGGAGGACAGCCCCAGCATTTT
TRBV11-2	NA	TRBJ2-2	NA	CASSFGTGNTGELFF	TGTGCCAGCAGCTTCGGGACTGGCAACACCGGGGAGCTGTTTTTT
TRBV7-2	TRBD1	TRBJ1-2	NA	CASSSRTGVSGYTF	TGTGCCAGCAGCTCCCGGACAGGGGTCTCTGGCTACACCTTC
TRBV11-1	NA	TRBJ1-1	NA	CASSFGTVEAFF	TGTGCCAGCAGCTTCGGGACGGTTGAAGCTTTCTTT
TRBV7-2	TRBD2	TRBJ2-1	NA	CASSLAGAGGRNEQFF	TGTGCCAGCAGCTTAGCGGGGGCGGGAGGGCGGAATGAGCAGTTCTTC
TRBV11-2	NA	TRBJ2-5	NA	CASRVVGTPEETQYF	TGTGCCAGCCGGGTGGTTGGGACGCCAGAGGAGACCCAGTACTTC
TRBV7-9	NA	TRBJ1-4	once	CASSLVLQATNEKLFF	TGTGCCAGCAGCTTAGTTCTCCAAGCAACTAATGAAAAACTGTTTTTT
TRBV5-1	NA	TRBJ1-3	NA	CASSLGDLSGNTIYF	TGCGCCAGCAGCTTGGGAGACCTCTCTGGAAACACCATATATTTT
TRBV19	TRBD1	TRBJ2-2	NA	CASSIGGQGDNTGELFF	TGTGCCAGTAGTATAGGGGGACAGGGTGATAACACCGGGGAGCTGTTTTTT
TRBV6-1	NA	TRBJ1-2	few	CASSENGNYGYTF	TGTGCCAGCAGTGAAAACGGCAACTATGGCTACACCTTC
TRBV29-1	NA	TRBJ1-2	NA	CSVASNYGYTF	TGCAGCGTGGCGAGTAACTATGGCTACACCTTC
TRBV5-4	TRBD2	TRBJ2-1	few	CASSWDYLDEQFF	TGTGCCAGCAGCTGGGACTACTTGGATGAGCAGTTCTTC